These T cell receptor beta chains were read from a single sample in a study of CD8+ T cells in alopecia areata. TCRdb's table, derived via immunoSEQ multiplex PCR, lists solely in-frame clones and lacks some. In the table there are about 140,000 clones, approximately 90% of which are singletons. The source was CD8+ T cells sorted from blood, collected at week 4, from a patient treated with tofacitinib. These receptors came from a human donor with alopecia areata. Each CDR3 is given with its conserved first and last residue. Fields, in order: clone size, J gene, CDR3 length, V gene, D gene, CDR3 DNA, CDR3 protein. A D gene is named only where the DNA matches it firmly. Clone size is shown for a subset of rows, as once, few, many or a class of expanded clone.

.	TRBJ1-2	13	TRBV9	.	TGTGCCAGCAGCGTAGAGGACACAGGGGGCTACACCTTC	CASSVEDTGGYTF
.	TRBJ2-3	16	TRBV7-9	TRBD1	TGTGCCAGCAGCTCGCGGGACAGGGGAGATCCAGATACGCAGTATTTT	CASSSRDRGDPDTQYF
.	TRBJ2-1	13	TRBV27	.	TGTGCCAGCAGGACGGGGGCCCGGGATGAGCAGTTCTTC	CASRTGARDEQFF
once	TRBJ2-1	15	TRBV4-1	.	TGCGCCAGTTCCCCGGTAGCGTGGCTATACAATGAGCAGTTCTTC	CASSPVAWLYNEQFF
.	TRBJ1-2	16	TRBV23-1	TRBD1	TGCGCCAGCAGGCACGGGACAGGGGATGTGGATGATGGCTACACCTTC	CASRHGTGDVDDGYTF
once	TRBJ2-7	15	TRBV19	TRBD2	TGTGCCAGTAGTCTGGGGACTAGCGGCTCCTACGAGCAGTACTTC	CASSLGTSGSYEQYF
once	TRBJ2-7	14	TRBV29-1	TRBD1	TGCAGCGTTGAAGCGACAGGGTTAGACTACGAGCAGTACTTC	CSVEATGLDYEQYF
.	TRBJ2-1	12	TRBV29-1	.	TGCAGCGTTGATAGGAGCCCCTTGGAGCAGTTCTTC	CSVDRSPLEQFF
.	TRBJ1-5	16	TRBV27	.	TGTGCCAGCAGTTTAGTCGTAGGGGATAGCAATCAGCCCCAGCATTTT	CASSLVVGDSNQPQHF
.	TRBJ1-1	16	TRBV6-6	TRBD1	TGTGCCAGCAGTCCCACGGGACAGGGGATTAGGACTGAAGCTTTCTTT	CASSPTGQGIRTEAFF
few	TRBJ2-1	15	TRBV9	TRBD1	TGTGCCAGCAGCGGTGACAGGGTTGCCCTCAATGAGCAGTTCTTC	CASSGDRVALNEQFF
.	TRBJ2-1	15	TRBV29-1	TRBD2	TGCAGCGTTTGGGCCGCGACTAGCGGGGTTAATGAGCAGTTCTTC	CSVWAATSGVNEQFF
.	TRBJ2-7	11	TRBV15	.	TGTGCCACCAGCAGTGGACTCGAGCAGTACTTC	CATSSGLEQYF
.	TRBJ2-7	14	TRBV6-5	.	TGTGCCAGCAGCCCCGTGCAGGGGGGCCACGAGCAGTACTTC	CASSPVQGGHEQYF
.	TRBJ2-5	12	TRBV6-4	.	TGTGCCAGCAGAGGGATTCGGGTGACCCAGTACTTC	CASRGIRVTQYF
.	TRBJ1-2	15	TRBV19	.	TGTGCCAGTAGTCCCCAGGGAGATGCTAACTATGGCTACACCTTC	CASSPQGDANYGYTF
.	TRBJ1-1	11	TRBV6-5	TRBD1	TGTGCCAGCAGTTACGGGACAGCAGCTTTCTTT	CASSYGTAAFF
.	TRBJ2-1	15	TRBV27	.	TGTGCCAGCAGTTTTACAGGAGTCTCCTACAATGAGCAGTTCTTC	CASSFTGVSYNEQFF